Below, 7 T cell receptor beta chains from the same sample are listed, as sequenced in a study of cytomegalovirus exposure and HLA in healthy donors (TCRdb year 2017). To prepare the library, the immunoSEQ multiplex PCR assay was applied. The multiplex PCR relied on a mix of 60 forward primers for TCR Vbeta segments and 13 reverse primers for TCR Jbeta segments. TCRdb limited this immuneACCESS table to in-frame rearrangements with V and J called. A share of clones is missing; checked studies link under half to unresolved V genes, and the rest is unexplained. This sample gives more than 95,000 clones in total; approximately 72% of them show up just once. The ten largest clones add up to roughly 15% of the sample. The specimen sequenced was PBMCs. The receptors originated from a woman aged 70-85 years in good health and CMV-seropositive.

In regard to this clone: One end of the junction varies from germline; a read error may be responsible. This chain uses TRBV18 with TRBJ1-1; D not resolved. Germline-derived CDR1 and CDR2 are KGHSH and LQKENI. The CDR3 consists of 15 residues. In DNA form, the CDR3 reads TGTGCCAGCCCACCAGTCCCTAGTAAGGAGACTGAAGCTTTCTTT. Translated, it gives CASPPVPSKETEAFF.

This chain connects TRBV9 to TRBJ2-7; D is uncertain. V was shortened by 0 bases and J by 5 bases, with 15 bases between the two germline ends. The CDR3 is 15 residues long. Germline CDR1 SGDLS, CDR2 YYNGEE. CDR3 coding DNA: TGTGCCAGCAGCGTAGGAGCGATAAATGAAAACGAGCAGTACTTC. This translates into CASSVGAINENEQYF.

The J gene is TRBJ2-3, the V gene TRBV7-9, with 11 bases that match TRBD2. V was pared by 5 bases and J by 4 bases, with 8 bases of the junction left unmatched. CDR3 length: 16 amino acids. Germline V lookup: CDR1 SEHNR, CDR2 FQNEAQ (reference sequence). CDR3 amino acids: CASSRVAGGPPDTQYF. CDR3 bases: TGTGCCAGCAGCCGCGTAGCGGGGGGGCCCCCAGATACGCAGTATTTT. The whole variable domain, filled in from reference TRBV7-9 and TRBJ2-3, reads DTGVSQNPRHKITKRGQNVTFRCDPISEHNRLYWYRQTLGQGPEFLTYFQNEAQLEKSRLLSDRFSAERPKGSFSTLEIQRTEQGDSAMYLCASSRVAGGPPDTQYFGPGTRLTVL.

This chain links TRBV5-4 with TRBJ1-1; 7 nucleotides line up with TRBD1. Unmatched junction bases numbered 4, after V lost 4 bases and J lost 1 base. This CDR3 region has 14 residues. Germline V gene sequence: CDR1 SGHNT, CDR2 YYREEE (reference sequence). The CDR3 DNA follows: TGTGCCAGCAGCAAGGGACAGCAGAACACTGAAGCTTTCTTT. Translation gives CASSKGQQNTEAFF.

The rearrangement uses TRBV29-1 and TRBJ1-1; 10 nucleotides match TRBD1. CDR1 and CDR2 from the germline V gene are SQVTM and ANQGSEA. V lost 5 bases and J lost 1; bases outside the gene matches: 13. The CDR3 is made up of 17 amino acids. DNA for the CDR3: TGCAGCGTTAGGTCTACGGGACAGGGGAAGGGGAACACTGAAGCTTTCTTT. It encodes CSVRSTGQGKGNTEAFF.

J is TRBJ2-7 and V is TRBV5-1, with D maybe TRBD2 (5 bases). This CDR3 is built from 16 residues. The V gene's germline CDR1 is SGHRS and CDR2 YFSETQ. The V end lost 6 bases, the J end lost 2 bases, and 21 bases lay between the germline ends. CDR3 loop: CASTLGGGRETYEQYF. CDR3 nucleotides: TGCGCCAGCACCCTGGGCGGAGGACGCGAGACCTACGAGCAGTACTTC.

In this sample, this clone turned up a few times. The CDR3 DNA is TGTGCCAGCAGCTCCCCTGAGATGTACCAAGAGACCCAGTACTTC. This sequence encodes CASSSPEMYQETQYF. The chain is built from TRBV7-9 and TRBJ2-5; D call uncertain. This CDR3 spans 15 amino acids. Germline V gene lookup returns CDR1 SEHNR and CDR2 FQNEAQ (reference sequence). V lost 4 bases and J lost 0, with 12 bases in between.